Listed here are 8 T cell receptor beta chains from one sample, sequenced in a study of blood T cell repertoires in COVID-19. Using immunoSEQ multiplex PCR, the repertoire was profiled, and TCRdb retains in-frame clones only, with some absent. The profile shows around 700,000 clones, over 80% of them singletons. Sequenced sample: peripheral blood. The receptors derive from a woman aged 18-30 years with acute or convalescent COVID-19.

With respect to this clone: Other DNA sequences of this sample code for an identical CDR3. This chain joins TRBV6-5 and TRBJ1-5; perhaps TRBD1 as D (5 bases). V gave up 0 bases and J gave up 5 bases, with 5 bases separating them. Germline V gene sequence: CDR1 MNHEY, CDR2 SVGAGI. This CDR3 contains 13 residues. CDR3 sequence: CASSYSGDQPQHF. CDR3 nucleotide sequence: TGTGCCAGCAGTTACTCAGGGGATCAGCCCCAGCATTTT.

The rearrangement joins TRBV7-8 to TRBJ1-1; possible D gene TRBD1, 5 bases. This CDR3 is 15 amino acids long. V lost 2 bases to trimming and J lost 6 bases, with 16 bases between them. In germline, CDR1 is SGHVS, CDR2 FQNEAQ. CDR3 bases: TGTGCCAGCAGCTTAAGGGACTCCTCTGGGGCTGAAGCTTTCTTT. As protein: CASSLRDSSGAEAFF.

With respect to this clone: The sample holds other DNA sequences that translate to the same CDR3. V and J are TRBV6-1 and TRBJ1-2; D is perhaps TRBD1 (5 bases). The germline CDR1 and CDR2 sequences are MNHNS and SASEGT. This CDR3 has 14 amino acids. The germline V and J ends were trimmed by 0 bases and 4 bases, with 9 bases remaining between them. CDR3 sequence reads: CASSEAGGGYGYTF. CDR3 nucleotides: TGTGCCAGCAGTGAAGCGGGGGGTGGCTATGGCTACACCTTC.

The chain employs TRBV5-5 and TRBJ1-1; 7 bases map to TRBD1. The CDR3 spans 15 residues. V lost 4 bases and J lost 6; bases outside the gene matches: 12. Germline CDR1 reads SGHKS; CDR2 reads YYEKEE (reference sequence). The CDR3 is CASSRDSYKDPEAFF. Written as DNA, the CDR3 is TGTGCCAGCAGCCGGGACAGTTATAAAGATCCTGAAGCTTTCTTT.

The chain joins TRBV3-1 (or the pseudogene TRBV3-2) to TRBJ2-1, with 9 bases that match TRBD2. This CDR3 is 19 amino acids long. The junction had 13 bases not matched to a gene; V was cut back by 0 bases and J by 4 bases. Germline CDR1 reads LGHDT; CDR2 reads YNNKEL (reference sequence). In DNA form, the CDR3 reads TGTGCCAGCAGCCAAGATTTGACCACTGGCGGGGGGGAGTACAATGAGCAGTTCTTC. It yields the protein CASSQDLTTGGGEYNEQFF.

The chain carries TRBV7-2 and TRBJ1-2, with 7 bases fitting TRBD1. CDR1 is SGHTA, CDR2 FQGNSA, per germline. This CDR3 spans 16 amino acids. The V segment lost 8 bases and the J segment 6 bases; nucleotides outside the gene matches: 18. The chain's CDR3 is CASAGPDREDRDGYTF. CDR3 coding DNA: TGTGCCAGCGCGGGCCCAGACAGGGAGGATAGAGATGGCTACACCTTC.

The CDR3 loop reads CASSYSKGGGSGYTF. The CDR3 bases are TGTGCCAGCAGTTACTCGAAAGGGGGCGGATCTGGCTACACCTTC. This chain links TRBV6-5 with TRBJ1-2; 7 positions match TRBD1. CDR1 and CDR2 (germline): MNHEY, SVGAGI. The CDR3 extends over 15 amino acids. The junction had 8 bases not matched to a gene; V was cut back by 0 bases and J by 7 bases.

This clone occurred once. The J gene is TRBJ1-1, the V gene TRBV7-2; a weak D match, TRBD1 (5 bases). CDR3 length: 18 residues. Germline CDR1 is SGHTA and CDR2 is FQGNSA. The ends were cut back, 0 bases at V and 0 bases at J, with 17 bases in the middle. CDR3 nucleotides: TGTGCCAGCAGCTTAGCGGCAAGAGGCAGGGCCATGAACACTGAAGCTTTCTTT. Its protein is CASSLAARGRAMNTEAFF.